Shown below are 28 T cell receptor beta chains from a single sample sequenced in a study of shared clonotypes between healthy human individuals. Naive CD8 cells were CD45RO-negative, positively selected for CCR7, excluding terminally differentiated effector memory CD45RA+ cells. Sequencing used immunoSEQ multiplex PCR; TCRdb keeps in-frame clones, though not all of them. The table records hundreds of thousands of clones, 92% of them present only once. The sample consisted of naive CD8+ T cells sorted from blood. Receptors originate from a man between 25 and 39 years old in good health.

The chain recombines TRBV25-1 with TRBJ2-5; 9 bases are a match to TRBD2. The germline V gene encodes CDR1 MGHDK and CDR2 SYGVNS. V lost 2 bases, J lost 4 bases, and 2 bases stayed unmatched. This CDR3 contains 14 residues. The DNA for the CDR3 is TGTGCCAGCAGTGAAGCGGGAGGGCGAGAGACCCAGTACTTC. Its protein product is CASSEAGGRETQYF.

Regarding this clone: In the same sample, other DNA sequences code for this CDR3. The gene calls are TRBV6-4 and TRBJ2-1, with 7 bases lining up with TRBD1. Trimming removed 0 bases from V and 2 bases from J; junction bases left unmatched: 1. Germline loops: CDR1 MRHNA, CDR2 SNTAGT. The CDR3 consists of 15 residues. CDR3 sequence: CASSDSGGAYNEQFF. CDR3 in DNA: TGTGCCAGCAGTGACTCAGGGGGCGCCTACAATGAGCAGTTCTTC.

This chain links TRBV7-3 with TRBJ2-5; D might be TRBD1 or TRBD2, each matching 6 bases. CDR1 is SGHTA, CDR2 FQGTGA, per germline. The CDR3 totals 13 residues. Trimming cost V 5 bases and J 4 bases, with 11 bases left between them. The CDR3 nucleotides are TGTGCCAGCAGCCCACAGGGAGGAGAGACCCAGTACTTC. Encoded protein: CASSPQGGETQYF.

CDR3 residues: CASSLGHYTGELFF. Written as DNA, the CDR3 is TGTGCCAGCAGCCTCGGGCACTACACCGGGGAGCTGTTTTTT. The chain has TRBV4-2 and TRBJ2-2; D is uncertain. Germline lookup yields CDR1 LGHNA and CDR2 YNFKEQ. CDR3 length: 14 residues. V was pared by 4 bases and J by 3 bases, with 9 bases between.

The chain recombines TRBV27 with TRBJ1-5; possibly TRBD1 for D (5 bases). V shed 9 bases and J shed 2 bases, with 14 bases lying between them. From germline, CDR1 is MNHEY and CDR2 SMNVEV (reference sequence). The length of the CDR3 is 14 residues. In DNA form, the CDR3 reads TGTGCCAGTACCCCTGGGGCAGGCAATCAGCCCCAGCATTTT. This sequence encodes CASTPGAGNQPQHF.

The V call is TRBV7-9, the J call TRBJ2-7; TRBD1 is a possible D gene (6 bases). Germline CDR1 and CDR2: SEHNR and FQNEAQ (reference sequence). The CDR3 is made up of 16 amino acids. Trimming pared 3 bases from V and 3 bases from J, leaving 18 bases between. The chain's CDR3 is CASSLAEAGAVYEQYF. As DNA, the CDR3 is TGTGCCAGCAGCTTGGCCGAGGCAGGGGCGGTCTACGAGCAGTACTTC.

This chain connects TRBV4-1 to TRBJ2-7; 8 bases are a match to TRBD2. Germline V gene lookup returns CDR1 MGHRA and CDR2 YSYEKL. The CDR3 contains 12 residues. J gave up 13 bases and V 1 base, and 6 bases lay outside the gene matches. The DNA of the CDR3 is TGCGCCAGCAGCCAAGCGAGCGGGAGAGCCTACTTC. Translating gives CASSQASGRAYF.

This chain connects TRBV19 to TRBJ1-5; tentatively, D is TRBD1 (5 bases). Trimming stripped 5 bases from V and 4 bases from J, with 15 bases between. The CDR3 consists of 15 residues. Germline values: CDR1 LNHDA, CDR2 SQIVND (reference sequence). In DNA form, the CDR3 reads TGTGCCAGTAGTTCTATAACAGGAAAGAATCAGCCCCAGCATTTT. It encodes CASSSITGKNQPQHF.

The rearrangement links TRBV2 to TRBJ1-4; tentative D call: TRBD1 (5 bases). V was pared by 6 bases and J by 6 bases, with 20 bases between. CDR3 size: 16 residues. Germline assignment: CDR1 SNHLY and CDR2 FYNNEI. The CDR3 sequence: CASSLSTGTYYEKLFF. DNA for the CDR3: TGTGCCAGCAGCCTATCTACCGGGACTTATTATGAAAAACTGTTTTTT.

The chain links TRBV29-1 to TRBJ2-3, with D tentatively TRBD1 (6 bases). The germline V and J ends were trimmed by 1 base and 0 bases, with 17 bases remaining between them. From germline, CDR1 is SQVTM and CDR2 ANQGSEA. The CDR3 consists of 17 residues. This CDR3 is CSVEARGETTSTDTQYF. DNA for the CDR3: TGCAGCGTTGAAGCCAGGGGCGAGACTACTAGCACAGATACGCAGTATTTT.

The chain couples TRBV29-1 to TRBJ2-5; 8 bases match TRBD2. CDR1 is SQVTM and CDR2 is ANQGSEA in the germline V gene. V dropped 3 bases and J dropped 5; count of bases not matched to a gene: 5. The CDR3 loop spans 13 amino acids. CDR3 residues: CSVEWTSHETQYF. The CDR3 coding sequence is TGCAGCGTTGAGTGGACTAGCCACGAGACCCAGTACTTC.

The chain is built from TRBV6-6 and TRBJ1-1; D remains unclear. Trimming pared 7 bases from V and 4 bases from J, leaving 7 bases between. The V gene's germline CDR1 is MNHNY and CDR2 SVGAGI (reference sequence). The CDR3 is 11 amino acids. CDR3 residues: CASTGPTEAFF. The CDR3 region has the DNA TGTGCCAGCACCGGGCCCACTGAAGCTTTCTTT.

The rearrangement uses TRBV10-1 and TRBJ2-7, with D possibly being TRBD1 (6 bases). This CDR3 has 12 amino acids. Germline V gene sequence: CDR1 WNHNN, CDR2 SYGVQD (reference sequence). V dropped 8 bases and J dropped 0 bases, with 8 bases sitting between them. The CDR3, as DNA: TGCGCCAGCTCGGACAGCTCCTACGAGCAGTACTTC. It translates to CASSDSSYEQYF.

The chain uses TRBV16 and TRBJ1-2, with 8 bases lining up with TRBD1. Germline values: CDR1 KGHSY, CDR2 FQNENV. The CDR3 has 14 residues. V lost 6 bases, J lost 4 bases, and 7 bases stayed unmatched. The CDR3 region is CASSVRGRGYGYTF. The CDR3 DNA reads as TGTGCCAGCAGTGTCAGGGGGCGCGGCTATGGCTACACCTTC.

V and J are TRBV19 and TRBJ2-1, with TRBD2 matching 7 bases. J was trimmed by 7 bases and V by 5 bases; bases with no gene match: 8. The CDR3 runs 14 residues. Germline CDR1 and CDR2: LNHDA and SQIVND (reference sequence). The CDR3 is CASSHAGDWNEQFF. For the CDR3, the DNA is TGTGCCAGTAGTCATGCGGGAGATTGGAATGAGCAGTTCTTC. Full variable domain (outside the CDR3, taken from reference TRBV19 and TRBJ2-1): DGGITQSPKYLFRKEGQNVTLSCEQNLNHDAMYWYRQDPGQGLRLIYYSQIVNDFQKGDIAEGYSVSREKKESFPLTVTSAQKNPTAFYLCASSHAGDWNEQFFGPGTRLTVL.

This clone was seen only once. This chain connects TRBV5-8 to TRBJ2-1; D may be TRBD1 (6 bases). The V end lost 5 bases, the J end lost 3 bases, and 15 bases lay between the germline ends. This CDR3 contains 15 residues. CDR1 is SGHTS, CDR2 YDEGEE, per germline. DNA of the CDR3: TGTGCCAGCAGACCTGTGGGGGCCCTCTACAATGAGCAGTTCTTC. Its translation: CASRPVGALYNEQFF.

V usage is TRBV29-1 and J usage is TRBJ1-1; perhaps TRBD1 as D (6 bases). The V and J ends lost 5 bases and 1 base respectively, with 11 bases between them. The CDR3 is 13 residues long. Germline V CDR1 and CDR2: SQVTM, ANQGSEA. The CDR3 DNA is TGCAGCGTTTACAGGGAGGCGAACACTGAAGCTTTCTTT. Protein: CSVYREANTEAFF.

V and J are TRBV4-1 and TRBJ1-1; 7 bases are shared with TRBD1. Losses at the gene ends were 3 bases for V and 0 bases for J; bases not matched to a gene: 10. Germline V gene data show CDR1 as MGHRA and CDR2 as YSYEKL. There are 17 residues in the CDR3. The CDR3 nucleotides are TGCGCCAGCAGCCATCCCCGAGGGGACAGAATGAACACTGAAGCTTTCTTT. It yields the protein CASSHPRGDRMNTEAFF.

V gene TRBV5-5 combines with J gene TRBJ2-5; D is perhaps TRBD1 (6 bases). Germline loops: CDR1 SGHKS, CDR2 YYEKEE (reference sequence). With 6 bases removed from V and 2 bases from J, the gap between germline ends came to 11 bases. The CDR3 extends over 13 amino acids. The CDR3 bases are TGTGCCAGCAACACAGGGTTACAAGAGACCCAGTACTTC. This gives the protein CASNTGLQETQYF.

The rearrangement joins TRBV7-2 to TRBJ2-1, with D unclear. The CDR3 has 14 amino acids. V lost 1 base and J 5 bases, leaving 9 bases between the germline ends. Germline-derived CDR1 and CDR2 are SGHTA and FQGNSA. In nucleotides, the CDR3 is TGTGCCAGCAGCTTAGATTGGTATAACAATGAGCAGTTCTTC. Translation gives CASSLDWYNNEQFF.

The chain recombines TRBV7-9 with TRBJ2-5; D perhaps matches TRBD2 (6 bases). The ends were cut back, 4 bases at V and 2 bases at J, with 11 bases in the middle. Per the germline V gene, CDR1 is SEHNR and CDR2 is FQNEAQ (reference sequence). CDR3 length equals 14 residues. The CDR3 reads CASSSETSQETQYF. The CDR3 DNA is TGTGCCAGCAGCTCCGAGACTAGTCAAGAGACCCAGTACTTC.

The chain uses TRBV7-9 and TRBJ2-1; no reliable D call. Germline lookup yields CDR1 SEHNR and CDR2 FQNEAQ (reference sequence). This CDR3 spans 12 amino acids. V was shortened by 5 bases and J by 10 bases, with 12 bases between the two germline ends. CDR3 sequence reads: CASSNWGQEQFF. The DNA for the CDR3 is TGTGCCAGCAGCAACTGGGGTCAGGAGCAGTTCTTC.

This clone was observed a few times. Within the sample, other DNA sequences also encode this same CDR3. CDR3 sequence reads: CASSLGQGNQPQHF. In DNA form, the CDR3 reads TGTGCCAGCAGCTTAGGTCAGGGGAATCAGCCCCAGCATTTT. This chain joins TRBV7-9 and TRBJ1-5, with D possibly matching TRBD1 (6 bases). V lost 1 base, J lost 4 bases, and 8 bases lay in between. There are 14 residues in the CDR3. The germline V gene encodes CDR1 SEHNR and CDR2 FQNEAQ (reference sequence).

This clone was seen once. The V and J genes are TRBV2 and TRBJ1-5; D ambiguous. The CDR3 sequence is 15 residues long. V lost 1 base, J lost 0 bases, and 7 bases lay in between. The germline gives CDR1 SNHLY, CDR2 FYNNEI. Here the CDR3 DNA reads TGTGCCAGCAGTGAAGGCCCCTATAGCAATCAGCCCCAGCATTTT. Translation gives CASSEGPYSNQPQHF. The whole variable domain, filled in from reference TRBV2 and TRBJ1-5, reads EPEVTQTPSHQVTQMGQEVILRCVPISNHLYFYWYRQILGQKVEFLVSFYNNEISEKSEIFDDQFSVERPDGSNFTLKIRSTKLEDSAMYFCASSEGPYSNQPQHFGDGTRLSIL.

The rearrangement joins TRBV7-9 to TRBJ2-5; no clear D gene. CDR3 length equals 13 residues. CDR1 is SEHNR, CDR2 FQNEAQ, per germline (reference sequence). Trimming pared 7 bases from V and 3 bases from J, leaving 12 bases between. The CDR3, as DNA: TGTGCCAGCATCGATGCGGCTGAAGAGACCCAGTACTTC. It translates to CASIDAAEETQYF. Supplemented by reference TRBV7-9 and TRBJ2-5, the full variable domain reads DTGVSQNPRHKITKRGQNVTFRCDPISEHNRLYWYRQTLGQGPEFLTYFQNEAQLEKSRLLSDRFSAERPKGSFSTLEIQRTEQGDSAMYLCASIDAAEETQYFGPGTRLLVL.

A few counts support this clone. In DNA form, the CDR3 reads TGCGCCAGCAGCTTCTCCCCCGACAGTGCAACTAATGAAAAACTGTTTTTT. This encodes CASSFSPDSATNEKLFF. The V call is TRBV5-1, the J call TRBJ1-4; possibly TRBD1 for D (5 bases). This CDR3 comprises 17 residues. Per germline, CDR1 SGHRS and CDR2 YFSETQ. V was shortened by 2 bases and J by 0 bases, with 14 bases between the two germline ends.

Comments on this clone: The junction departs from germline at one end; a sequencing error may be responsible. This sequence joins TRBV20-1 and TRBJ2-1; tentative D call: TRBD2 (5 bases). The CDR3 extends over 11 amino acids. CDR1 DFQATT and CDR2 SNEGSKA come from the germline V gene (reference sequence). CDR3 nucleotide sequence: TGCAGTGCTAGGGTGGGAGAGAGGGTGATCTTC. Amino acids: CSARVGERVIF.

DNA for the CDR3: TGTGCCACCAGCGGGCGTGTTTCGCGGAGTGCCTACGAGCAGTACTTC. Its translation: CATSGRVSRSAYEQYF. The rearrangement links TRBV15 to TRBJ2-7; D uncertain. Between the trimmed V and J ends, which lost 5 bases and 2 bases, there was a span of 19 bases. This CDR3 has 16 residues. From germline, CDR1 is LNHNV and CDR2 YYDKDF (reference sequence).